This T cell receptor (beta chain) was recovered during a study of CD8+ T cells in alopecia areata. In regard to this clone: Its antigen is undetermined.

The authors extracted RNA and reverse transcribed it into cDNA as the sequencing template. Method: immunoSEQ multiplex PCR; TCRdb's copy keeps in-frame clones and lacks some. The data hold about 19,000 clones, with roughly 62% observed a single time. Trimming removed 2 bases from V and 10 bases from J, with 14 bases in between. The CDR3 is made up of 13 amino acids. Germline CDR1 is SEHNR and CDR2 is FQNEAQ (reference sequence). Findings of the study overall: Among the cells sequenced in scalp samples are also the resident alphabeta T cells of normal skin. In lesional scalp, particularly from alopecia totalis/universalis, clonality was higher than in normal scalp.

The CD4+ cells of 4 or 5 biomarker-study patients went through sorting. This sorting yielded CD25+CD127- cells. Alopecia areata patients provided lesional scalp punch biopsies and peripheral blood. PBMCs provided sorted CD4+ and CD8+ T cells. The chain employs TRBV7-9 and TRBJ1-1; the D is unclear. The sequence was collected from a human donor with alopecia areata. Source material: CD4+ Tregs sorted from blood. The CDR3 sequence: CASSLSSPERAFF. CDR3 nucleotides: TGTGCCAGCAGCTTAAGTTCCCCCGAGAGAGCTTTCTTT.